A single sample gave rise to the 30 T cell receptor beta chains below, sequenced in a study of identical twins (dated by TCRdb to about 2016). Libraries were built with 5' RACE. These reads were obtained on an Illumina HiSeq 2000. TCRdb cleaned the public reads at Q25 with fastp, built clones with MiXCR and kept in-frame beta chains. Each record represents a unique CDR3 protein, reported with the most common genes and DNA among its rows. The sample table holds 400,000 to 500,000 distinct CDR3 sequences, of which roughly 20% were seen once. The ten biggest clones cover 12% of the sample. Sequenced input: naive T cells sorted from blood. The cell subset or site label, read with the paper, signifies: cells isolated with a human naive T-cell isolation kit. Source of these receptors: a middle-aged man in good health.

This chain uses TRBV24-1 with TRBJ2-1; 10 bases fit TRBD2. V lost 6 bases, J lost 5 bases, and 6 bases stayed unmatched. The CDR3 runs 15 residues. Germline V gene sequence: CDR1 KGHDR, CDR2 SFDVKD. The CDR3 nucleotides are TGTGCCACCAGTATACTAGCGGGAACCAACAATGAGCAGTTCTTC. This translates into CATSILAGTNNEQFF.

This clonotype appeared a few times. The rearrangement joins TRBV6-1 to TRBJ2-7; 9 bases line up with TRBD2. J was trimmed by 3 bases and V by 6 bases; bases with no gene match: 9. There are 15 residues in the CDR3. CDR1 MNHNS and CDR2 SASEGT come from the germline V gene. This CDR3 reads CASSHPRSGSYEQYF. CDR3 coding DNA: TGTGCCAGCAGCCATCCTCGTAGCGGGAGCTACGAGCAGTACTTC.

This chain links TRBV24-1 with TRBJ2-5; no reliable D call. Germline CDR1 reads KGHDR; CDR2 reads SFDVKD. This CDR3 spans 14 amino acids. V was pared by 3 bases and J by 5 bases, with 12 bases between. As DNA, the CDR3 is TGTGCCACCAGTGATGGTGCCGGGTCGGAGACCCAGTACTTC. Its translation is CATSDGAGSETQYF.

This chain links TRBV20-1 with TRBJ2-3, with 7 bases fitting TRBD2. With V trimmed by 0 bases and J by 4 bases, 10 bases remained unmatched. From germline, CDR1 is DFQATT and CDR2 SNEGSKA (reference sequence). This CDR3 contains 16 residues. In DNA, the CDR3 is TGCAGTGCTAGAGATCTCCGGGAGGAGTACCCAGATACGCAGTATTTT. Its translation: CSARDLREEYPDTQYF.

This rearrangement joins TRBV10-3 to TRBJ2-2, with D tentatively TRBD1 (6 bases). The germline V gene encodes CDR1 ENHRY and CDR2 SYGVKD. Trimming took 10 bases from V and 0 from J, leaving 9 bases between them. The CDR3 has 13 residues. The CDR3 sequence is CATGTSNTGELFF. As DNA, the CDR3 is TGTGCCACCGGGACATCGAACACCGGGGAGCTGTTTTTT.

This clonotype occurred a few times. The chain joins TRBV3-1 to TRBJ2-5, with TRBD2 matching over 9 bases. Germline V lookup: CDR1 LGHDT, CDR2 YNNKEL (reference sequence). The CDR3 sequence is 15 residues long. V was clipped by 1 base and J by 5 bases; unmatched bases: 5. The CDR3 DNA follows: TGTGCCAGCAGCCAAGTGGTCCTAGCGGGGGAGACCCAGTACTTC. This sequence encodes CASSQVVLAGETQYF.

The V call is TRBV3-1, the J call TRBJ2-2; D uncertain. The CDR3 spans 14 residues. V was clipped by 10 bases and J by 1 base, with 13 bases between them. Germline V gene lookup returns CDR1 LGHDT and CDR2 YNNKEL (reference sequence). In DNA, the CDR3 is TGTGCCACCAAGGGTGGGATGAACACCGGGGAGCTGTTTTTT. Its protein product is CATKGGMNTGELFF.

This clonotype was found a few times. The chain is built from TRBV5-1 and TRBJ1-6; D perhaps matches TRBD1 (6 bases). Looked up from germline, CDR1 is SGHRS and CDR2 is YFSETQ. The CDR3 sequence is 16 residues long. V lost 3 bases and J lost 5, with 15 bases in between. The CDR3 nucleotides are TGCGCCAGCAGCTCAAGAACCGGACAGCATAATTCACCCCTCCACTTT. This gives the protein CASSSRTGQHNSPLHF.

In its sample, this clonotype was seen many times. CDR3 DNA: TGCGCCAGCAGCCAAGTTAGCCGGGGACCCTACGAGCAGTACTTC. Amino acid sequence: CASSQVSRGPYEQYF. The J gene is TRBJ2-7, the V gene TRBV4-3, with D perhaps being TRBD1 or TRBD2 (5 bases each). The CDR3 is 15 residues long. Germline V gene lookup returns CDR1 LGHNA and CDR2 YSLEER. V was cut by 1 base and J by 2 bases, with 12 bases left in between.

This clonotype was seen repeatedly, ten times or more. V is TRBV4-2 and J is TRBJ1-2; D perhaps matches TRBD1 (6 bases). The CDR3 is 15 residues long. Germline-derived CDR1 and CDR2 are LGHNA and YNFKEQ. Trimming removed 2 bases at V and 4 bases at J, with 14 bases between. DNA of the CDR3: TGTGCCAGCAGCCAACTTTGGGACACGAGCTATGGCTACACCTTC. Protein sequence: CASSQLWDTSYGYTF.

V is TRBV5-5 and J is TRBJ2-7, with TRBD1 as a possible D gene (6 bases). Per germline, CDR1 SGHKS and CDR2 YYEKEE (reference sequence). CDR3 length: 14 amino acids. The germline V and J ends were trimmed by 2 bases and 0 bases, with 9 bases remaining between them. The CDR3 protein is CASSLQGTSYEQYF. In DNA, the CDR3 is TGTGCCAGCAGCTTACAGGGAACCTCCTACGAGCAGTACTTC.

This clonotype was picked up many times. This CDR3 is CASSTGTTTSTDTQYF. CDR3 nucleotide sequence: TGTGCCAGCAGCACTGGGACTACGACTTCCACAGATACGCAGTATTTT. The chain joins TRBV5-4 to TRBJ2-3; 7 bases map to TRBD2. The CDR3 sequence is 16 residues long. Looked up from germline, CDR1 is SGHNT and CDR2 is YYREEE (reference sequence). The J segment lost 2 bases and the V segment lost 4 bases, leaving 10 bases of the junction unmatched.

This clonotype appeared many times. V gene TRBV29-1 combines with J gene TRBJ2-3; D gene uncertain. Germline V gives CDR1 SQVTM, CDR2 ANQGSEA. V lost 2 bases and J 4 bases, leaving 13 bases between the germline ends. The CDR3 extends over 14 amino acids. The CDR3: CSVELGNRPDTQYF. CDR3 nucleotide sequence: TGCAGCGTTGAACTGGGCAACAGACCAGATACGCAGTATTTT.

The gene calls are TRBV4-2 and TRBJ2-3; TRBD2 aligns across 14 bases. With V trimmed by 2 bases and J by 5 bases, 9 bases remained unmatched. The germline gives CDR1 LGHNA, CDR2 YNFKEQ. This CDR3 has 18 residues. The CDR3 is CASSQRQTSGGAVDTQYF. As DNA, the CDR3 is TGTGCCAGCAGCCAACGACAGACTAGCGGGGGGGCCGTAGATACGCAGTATTTT.

This chain links TRBV20-1 with TRBJ2-5; D gene uncertain. The V gene lost 1 base and the J gene lost 5 bases, with 14 bases spanning the gap. Germline V gene sequence: CDR1 DFQATT, CDR2 SNEGSKA (reference sequence). The CDR3 sequence is 14 residues long. The CDR3 protein is CSARVGLATETQYF. The CDR3 bases are TGCAGTGCTAGAGTCGGTCTTGCGACGGAGACCCAGTACTTC.

The gene calls are TRBV12-3 or TRBV12-4 and TRBJ2-2; no definite D call. This CDR3 contains 15 residues. Trimming stripped 4 bases from V and 2 bases from J, with 11 bases between. The CDR3 sequence: CASSSPTLNTGELFF. The DNA for the CDR3 is TGTGCCAGCAGTTCCCCGACTCTCAACACCGGGGAGCTGTTTTTT.

The J gene is TRBJ2-3, the V gene TRBV7-2; the D gene is possibly TRBD2 (5 bases). Trimming pared 4 bases from V and 8 bases from J, leaving 10 bases between. CDR1 and CDR2 (germline): SGHTA, FQGNSA. The CDR3 is made up of 12 amino acids. CDR3 sequence (DNA): TGTGCCAGCAGCTCCCCCGGGGTTACGCAGTATTTT. This codes for CASSSPGVTQYF.

A few counts support this clonotype. The CDR3 spells CASSYLAGVSYEQYF. The CDR3 nucleotides are TGTGCCAGCAGTTATCTAGCGGGAGTCTCCTACGAGCAGTACTTC. The gene calls are TRBV6-2 or TRBV6-3 and TRBJ2-7; 10 positions match TRBD2. The CDR3 is made up of 15 amino acids. Germline V lookup: CDR1 MNHEY, CDR2 SVGEGT. Trimming removed 3 bases from V and 0 bases from J; junction bases left unmatched: 2.

The chain links TRBV5-1 to TRBJ2-7; a possible D gene is TRBD1 (5 bases). Trimming took 1 base from V and 6 from J, leaving 23 bases between them. The CDR3 sequence is 17 residues long. Germline values: CDR1 SGHRS, CDR2 YFSETQ. The CDR3 loop is CASSLTGNHLRGFEQYF. CDR3 DNA sequence: TGCGCCAGCAGCTTGACAGGAAACCATTTAAGAGGCTTCGAGCAGTACTTC.

This clonotype was found many times. The chain links TRBV20-1 to TRBJ1-2, with 7 bases aligning to TRBD1. This CDR3 has 13 residues. Trimming removed 3 bases from V and 4 bases from J; junction bases left unmatched: 5. Germline V gene sequence: CDR1 DFQATT, CDR2 SNEGSKA (reference sequence). CDR3 in amino acids: CSASVGQLYGYTF. As DNA, the CDR3 is TGCAGTGCTAGTGTGGGACAGCTCTATGGCTACACCTTC.

This clonotype was observed at least ten times. The chain joins TRBV12-3 or TRBV12-4 to TRBJ1-1; D perhaps matches TRBD1 (6 bases). This CDR3 contains 11 residues. V lost 8 bases and J lost 8, with 12 bases in between. CDR3 sequence: CASRGRGEAFF. CDR3 DNA: TGTGCCAGCCGGGGGCGGGGGGAAGCTTTCTTT.

At least ten counts were recorded for this clonotype. V is TRBV15 and J is TRBJ2-7; 8 bases are a match to TRBD1. Germline values: CDR1 LNHNV, CDR2 YYDKDF (reference sequence). Trimming removed 2 bases from V and 3 bases from J; junction bases left unmatched: 0. The CDR3 spans 13 residues. The CDR3 nucleotides are TGTGCCACCAGCAGAACAGGGGGCTACGAGCAGTACTTC. It codes for CATSRTGGYEQYF. The full variable domain, its missing parts supplied by reference TRBV15 and TRBJ2-7, is DAMVIQNPRYQVTQFGKPVTLSCSQTLNHNVMYWYQQKSSQAPKLLFHYYDKDFNNEADTPDNFQSRRPNTSFCFLDIRSPGLGDTAMYLCATSRTGGYEQYFGPGTRLTVT.

V and J are TRBV25-1 and TRBJ2-7; 10 bases align to TRBD1. Germline-derived CDR1 and CDR2 are MGHDK and SYGVNS. The CDR3 is 14 residues long. V gave up 7 bases and J gave up 3 bases; unmatched junction bases: 6. CDR3 in amino acids: CASMMTGGGYEQYF. Written as DNA, the CDR3 is TGTGCCAGCATGATGACAGGGGGCGGCTACGAGCAGTACTTC.

This clonotype was observed a handful of times. The chain employs TRBV7-8 and TRBJ2-3; D ambiguous. The germline CDR1 and CDR2 sequences are SGHVS and FQNEAQ. V dropped 5 bases and J dropped 4 bases, with 13 bases sitting between them. This CDR3 region has 14 residues. CDR3 sequence: CASSPSRVPDTQYF. CDR3 in DNA: TGTGCCAGCAGCCCGAGTCGGGTTCCAGATACGCAGTATTTT.

The CDR3 here is CASSLAARGGRHTQYF. Here the CDR3 DNA reads TGTGCCAGCAGCTTGGCTGCGCGGGGGGGCCGGCATACGCAGTATTTT. The V call is TRBV5-4, the J call TRBJ2-3, with 9 bases lining up with TRBD2. Germline trimming cut 0 bases from V and 7 bases from J; bases unmatched to any gene: 9. Germline values: CDR1 SGHNT, CDR2 YYREEE (reference sequence). The CDR3 extends over 16 amino acids.

This clonotype was counted many times. The chain uses TRBV20-1 and TRBJ2-2; D is uncertain. The germline V gene has CDR1 DFQATT and CDR2 SNEGSKA (reference sequence). V was trimmed by 6 bases and J by 0 bases, leaving 11 bases between them. This CDR3 is 14 amino acids long. The CDR3 bases are TGCAGTGCCAGGTTCCCCGCGAACACCGGGGAGCTGTTTTTT. Protein product: CSARFPANTGELFF.

V is TRBV7-2 and J is TRBJ1-2; D remains unclear. Deletions cut 7 bases from V and 0 bases from J, with 9 bases between. The CDR3 covers 13 residues. Germline V CDR1 and CDR2: SGHTA, FQGNSA. The CDR3, as DNA: TGTGCCAGCAACCAGCCCCCTAACTATGGCTACACCTTC. It translates to CASNQPPNYGYTF.

The table lists this clonotype with a few counts. The rearrangement uses TRBV29-1 and TRBJ2-7; maybe TRBD1 (6 bases). Germline V lookup: CDR1 SQVTM, CDR2 ANQGSEA. CDR3 length equals 12 residues. V gave up 5 bases and J gave up 6 bases, with 14 bases separating them. This CDR3 is CSVRRTDGEQYF. The DNA of the CDR3 is TGCAGCGTTCGAAGGACAGACGGCGAGCAGTACTTC.

This rearrangement joins TRBV5-1 to TRBJ1-2, with TRBD1 matching 9 bases. The CDR3 contains 14 residues. The germline V gene has CDR1 SGHRS and CDR2 YFSETQ. Trimming removed 6 bases from V and 2 bases from J; junction bases left unmatched: 5. The CDR3: CASTKDRGNYGYTF. The DNA for the CDR3 is TGCGCCAGCACAAAGGACAGGGGCAACTATGGCTACACCTTC.

This clonotype turned up a few times. The chain has TRBV29-1 and TRBJ2-2; 7 bases are shared with TRBD1. Trimming removed 6 bases from V and 7 bases from J; junction bases left unmatched: 5. The CDR3 totals 12 residues. Per germline, CDR1 SQVTM and CDR2 ANQGSEA. The CDR3 nucleotides read TGCAGCGTCGACAGGGTCAGCGGGGAGCTGTTTTTT. Translation: CSVDRVSGELFF.